This T cell receptor beta chain was retrieved from a study of beta chain features in type 1 diabetes. Expressed TCRB transcripts were sequenced because the entire RNA isolate underwent reverse transcription. Naive, central memory and regulatory T cell samples produced a mean of approximately 4 million reads. The repertoire was sequenced with immunoSEQ multiplex PCR; TCRdb's copy has only in-frame clones and lacks some. The profile covers 250,000 to 300,000 clones, with 8% appearing a single time and more than 0.8% taken by the ten largest. CDR3 length: 15 residues. V shed 3 bases and J 6 bases; nucleotides not matched to a gene: 4. Germline CDR1 reads SGHAT; CDR2 reads FQNNGV. This clone was observed a handful of times.

The clonotype originates from a woman younger than 30 in good health. The rearrangement uses TRBV11-2 and TRBJ2-1; 11 nucleotides line up with TRBD1. Sample: central memory CD4+ T cells from blood. This CDR3 reads CASSLGQGDLNEQFF. CDR3 coding DNA: TGTGCCAGCAGCTTGGGACAGGGGGACCTCAATGAGCAGTTCTTC.